The entry below describes one T cell receptor (beta chain). Its antigen remains undetermined. The input lacks base qualities; no much larger clone sits a single base away. The data are from a study of shared clonotypes between healthy human individuals (dated by TCRdb to 2018 to 2020). For the study in its entirety: A couple of women and three men aged 18 to 49 years were included in the cohort. For each donor, CD4 naive and CD4 memory were each given three plates, CD8 naive was given two plates, and CD8 memory was given one plate. To estimate repertoire size and how much clonotypes are shared between individuals, the study performed deep sequencing of blood TCR repertoires from roughly five healthy adults. To increase sequencing depth and limit assay-specific biases, TCR repertoire library preparation and sequencing were carried out by different laboratories using diverse techniques. Leukapheresis yielded between about 0.94 and 10 billion PBMCs per donor. General study outcomes and caveats: Sampling was restricted to blood, and TCR repertoires in tissue are likely to differ from TCR repertoires in blood. When a handful of donors were compared, the shared fraction of clonotypes was about 5.5% for naive CD4, about 4% for naive CD8, roughly 2.3% for memory CD4, and roughly 0.4% for memory CD8. Higher generation probabilities were observed for clonotypes shared by all four sorted-subset donors than for non-shared clonotypes. Pairwise subsampling indicated that sequencing depth was expected to affect the degree of clonotype sharing among donors. Because the study included only a small number of donors, the genetic and exposure-history diversity represented was limited. Naive subsets generally had larger estimated clonotype richness than memory subsets. Rarefaction of sorted-subset datasets indicated incomplete sequencing despite the large sequencing depth.

There are 17 amino acids in the CDR3, from cysteine to phenylalanine inclusive. The CDR3 DNA has 51 bases and is translated from base 1. The germline V gene sets CDR1 to MRHNA and CDR2 to SNTAGT. V is pruned by 7 bases and J by 3 bases, leaving 14 bases of the junction without a gene match. Healthy HIV-negative adults with no recently reported acute infections or vaccinations were included as donors. Only Caucasian adults living in Nashville, Tennessee, USA were represented among the donors. Magnetic negative selection was used to enrich CD4+ T cells, after which naive cells were positively selected on CD45RA and the negative fraction became the memory subset. Blood was obtained by leukapheresis, after which PBMCs were separated by Ficoll-Histopaque density gradient centrifugation and cryopreserved in liquid nitrogen vapor phase. Analytical flow cytometry was used to check the purity and quantity of every magnetically sorted T cell population. Genomic DNA was isolated from every sorted fraction and measured by UV absorbance on a Nanodrop 2000c.

Using the deep immunoSEQ assay, TCR CDR3 regions were amplified from genomic DNA by multiplex PCR. Genomic DNA extracted from each cell subset was distributed evenly over all wells of several immunoSEQ 96-well plates, and each plate served as one replicate. Each replicate PCR for sorted subsets received around 200 ng genomic DNA, equal to 28,000 or so T cell genomes. Purified libraries were quantified with a Qubit 3.0 fluorometer, sized on a Bioanalyzer 2100, and re-quantified with the KAPA Library Quantification kit. A separate single-read 150-cycle Illumina NextSeq 550 flow cell was used to sequence each immunoSEQ 96-well plate. The study's own analysis went as follows. Because only junctional sequences without quality scores were contained in the immunoSEQ output, filtering matching that applied to full-length reads could not be performed. To assign V/J genes and CDR3, sequences were annotated using PyIR, a Python wrapper for IgBLAST v1.9, with IMGT germline references. Any read was removed if the V/J assignment was weak (E-value above 1e-6), the CDR3 was missing, or the read contained stop codons, out-of-frame junctions, or ambiguous translated residues. A V3J clonotype was defined by an identical inferred V gene, J gene, and CDR3 amino acid sequence. To compute the percentage overlap between repertoires, the number of shared unique clonotypes was divided by the size of the smaller repertoire. Three approaches were used to assess repertoire richness: RTK rarefaction, the Chao1 estimator, and Recon v2.1 estimates of unobserved clonotypes. For all TCRbeta clonotypes obtained by the gDNA method from a few donors, generation probabilities were computed with OLGA. Imported from immuneACCESS, the table was reduced by TCRdb to in-frame sequences with V and J called. These copies leave out some clones; in studies compared against another copy, an unresolved V gene accounts for under half, and the cause of the remainder is not known. V, J and clone size derive from that table, while D and trimming were established from the DNA sequence. The sample includes 500,000 or so clones, with 95% to 96% observed a single time. The ten largest account for nearly 0.065% of the sample.

Recombination connected TRBV6-4 to TRBJ1-1, with 10 bases aligning to TRBD1. The specimen was naive CD4+ T cells sorted from blood. Reading the label with the study, this specimen's cell subset or site is: CD45RA+ positively selected. This clonotype was obtained from a woman under 40 in good health. CDR3 protein: CASMNRDRGVCDTEAFF. The DNA reads as follows: TGTGCCAGCATGAACCGGGACAGGGGAGTTTGCGACACTGAAGCTTTCTTT.